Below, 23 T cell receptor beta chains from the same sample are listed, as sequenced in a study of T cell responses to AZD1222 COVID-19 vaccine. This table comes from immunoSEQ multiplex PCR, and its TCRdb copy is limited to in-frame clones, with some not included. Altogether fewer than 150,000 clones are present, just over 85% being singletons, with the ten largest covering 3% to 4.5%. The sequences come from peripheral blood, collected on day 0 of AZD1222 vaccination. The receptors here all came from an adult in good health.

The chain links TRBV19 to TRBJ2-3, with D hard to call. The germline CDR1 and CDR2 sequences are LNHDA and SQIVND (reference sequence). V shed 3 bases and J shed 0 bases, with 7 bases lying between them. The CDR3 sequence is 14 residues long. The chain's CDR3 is CASSMFGSTDTQYF. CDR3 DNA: TGTGCCAGTAGTATGTTTGGCAGCACAGATACGCAGTATTTT.

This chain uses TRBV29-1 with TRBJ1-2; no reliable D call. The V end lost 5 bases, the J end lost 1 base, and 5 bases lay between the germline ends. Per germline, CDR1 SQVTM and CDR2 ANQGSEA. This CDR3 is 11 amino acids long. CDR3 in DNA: TGCAGCGTTTGGTTTAACTATGGCTACACCTTC. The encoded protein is CSVWFNYGYTF.

The CDR3 DNA reads as TGTGCCACCAGCAGAGCACTAGAGATCGATGAGCAGTTCTTC. Amino acids: CATSRALEIDEQFF. The V and J genes are TRBV15 and TRBJ2-1, with a possible D match to TRBD2 (5 bases). CDR1 and CDR2 (germline): LNHNV, YYDKDF (reference sequence). Trimming cost V 1 base and J 8 bases, with 12 bases left between them. The CDR3 has 14 amino acids.

The CDR3 reads CASSGVSSTGELFF. The CDR3 DNA is TGTGCCAGCAGTGGGGTTAGCTCTACCGGGGAGCTGTTTTTT. The genes are TRBV2 and TRBJ2-2; no clear D. CDR1 and CDR2 (germline): SNHLY, FYNNEI. The V gene lost 4 bases and the J gene lost 5 bases, with 11 bases spanning the gap. CDR3 length: 14 residues.

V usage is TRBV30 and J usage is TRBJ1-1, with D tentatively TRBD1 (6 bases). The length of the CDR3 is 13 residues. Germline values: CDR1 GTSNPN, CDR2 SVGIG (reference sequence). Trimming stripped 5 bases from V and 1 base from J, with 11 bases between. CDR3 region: CAWVQGRNTEAFF. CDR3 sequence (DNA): TGTGCCTGGGTACAGGGAAGGAACACTGAAGCTTTCTTT.

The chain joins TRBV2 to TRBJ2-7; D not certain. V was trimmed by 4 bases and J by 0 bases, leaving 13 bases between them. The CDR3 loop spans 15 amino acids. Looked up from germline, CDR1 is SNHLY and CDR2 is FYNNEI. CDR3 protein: CASSGGRSISYEQYF. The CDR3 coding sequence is TGTGCCAGCAGTGGAGGCAGGTCGATCTCCTACGAGCAGTACTTC. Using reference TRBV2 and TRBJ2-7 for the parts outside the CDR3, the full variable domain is EPEVTQTPSHQVTQMGQEVILRCVPISNHLYFYWYRQILGQKVEFLVSFYNNEISEKSEIFDDQFSVERPDGSNFTLKIRSTKLEDSAMYFCASSGGRSISYEQYFGPGTRLTVT.

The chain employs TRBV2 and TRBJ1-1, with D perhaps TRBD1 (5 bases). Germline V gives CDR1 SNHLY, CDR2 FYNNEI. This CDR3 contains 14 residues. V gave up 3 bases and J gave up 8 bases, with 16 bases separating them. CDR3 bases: TGTGCCAGCAGTGACCGGGACCTCAGGCCGGAAGCTTTCTTT. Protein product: CASSDRDLRPEAFF.

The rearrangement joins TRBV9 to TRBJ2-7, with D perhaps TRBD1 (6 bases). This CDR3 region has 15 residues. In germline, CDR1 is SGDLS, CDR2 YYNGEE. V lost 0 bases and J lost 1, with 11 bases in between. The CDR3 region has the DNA TGTGCCAGCAGCGTAGGACCAGGGGAATCCTACGAGCAGTACTTC. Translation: CASSVGPGESYEQYF.

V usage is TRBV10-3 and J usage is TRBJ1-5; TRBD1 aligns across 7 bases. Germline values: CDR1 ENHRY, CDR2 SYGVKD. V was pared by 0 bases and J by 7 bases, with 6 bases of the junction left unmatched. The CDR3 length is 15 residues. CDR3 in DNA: TGTGCCATCAGTGAGTCAGGGGGCAAGGGACAGCCCCAGCATTTT. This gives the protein CAISESGGKGQPQHF.

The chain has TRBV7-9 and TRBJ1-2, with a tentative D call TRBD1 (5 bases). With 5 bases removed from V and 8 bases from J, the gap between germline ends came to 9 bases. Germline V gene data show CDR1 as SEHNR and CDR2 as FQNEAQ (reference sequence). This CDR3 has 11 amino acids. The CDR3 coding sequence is TGTGCCAGCAGCACCACAGGCGGCTACACCTTC. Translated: CASSTTGGYTF.

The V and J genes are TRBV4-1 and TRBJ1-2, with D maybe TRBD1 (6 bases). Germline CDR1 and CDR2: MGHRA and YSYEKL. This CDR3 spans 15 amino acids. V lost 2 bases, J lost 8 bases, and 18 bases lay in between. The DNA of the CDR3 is TGCGCCAGCAGCCAACCTAACCGACAGGAATCCGGCTACACCTTC. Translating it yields CASSQPNRQESGYTF.

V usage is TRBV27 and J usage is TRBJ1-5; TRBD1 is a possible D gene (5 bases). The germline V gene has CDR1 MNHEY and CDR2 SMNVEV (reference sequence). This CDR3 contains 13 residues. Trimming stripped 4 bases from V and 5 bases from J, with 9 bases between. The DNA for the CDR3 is TGTGCCAGCAGTTCACAGGAAGATCAGCCCCAGCATTTT. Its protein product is CASSSQEDQPQHF.

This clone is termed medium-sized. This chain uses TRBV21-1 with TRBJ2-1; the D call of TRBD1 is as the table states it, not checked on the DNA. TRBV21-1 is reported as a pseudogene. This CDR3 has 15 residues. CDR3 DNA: TGTGCCAGCAGCAACCCGGGACAGGGGTACAATGAGCAGTTCTTC. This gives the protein CASSNPGQGYNEQFF.

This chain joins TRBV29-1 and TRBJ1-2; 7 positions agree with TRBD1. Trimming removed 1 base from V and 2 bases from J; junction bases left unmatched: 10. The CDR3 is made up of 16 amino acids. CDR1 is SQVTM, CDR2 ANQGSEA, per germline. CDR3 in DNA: TGCAGCGTTGAAGCACCGTTGGGGACAGAGAACTATGGCTACACCTTC. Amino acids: CSVEAPLGTENYGYTF. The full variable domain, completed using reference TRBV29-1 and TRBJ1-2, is SAVISQKPSRDICQRGTSLTIQCQVDSQVTMMFWYRQQPGQSLTLIATANQGSEATYESGFVIDKFPISRPNLTFSTLTVSNMSPEDSSIYLCSVEAPLGTENYGYTFGSGTRLTVV.

Here the CDR3 reads CASSYYSQPNYGYTF. CDR3 bases: TGTGCCAGCAGTTACTACAGCCAGCCTAACTATGGCTACACCTTC. This chain uses TRBV6-2 or TRBV6-3 with TRBJ1-2; no firm D call. Germline lookup yields CDR1 MNHEY and CDR2 SVGEGT. Trimming took off 1 base at V and 0 bases at J, with 9 bases between the two ends. The CDR3 is made up of 15 amino acids.

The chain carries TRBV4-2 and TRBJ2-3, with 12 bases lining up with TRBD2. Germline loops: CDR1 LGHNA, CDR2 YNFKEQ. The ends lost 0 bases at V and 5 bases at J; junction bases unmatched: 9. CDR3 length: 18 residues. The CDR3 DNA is TGTGCCAGCAGCCAAGACCCCGGGACTAGCGGGCGATTAGATACGCAGTATTTT. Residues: CASSQDPGTSGRLDTQYF.

CDR3 coding DNA: TGTGCCAGCAGTCCGGGAGGGTCCCACGAGCAGTACTTC. Translated, it gives CASSPGGSHEQYF. The rearrangement joins TRBV6-5 to TRBJ2-7; 8 bases are shared with TRBD2. The CDR3 has 13 residues. V shed 5 bases and J 5 bases; nucleotides not matched to a gene: 5. CDR1 is MNHEY, CDR2 SVGAGI, per germline.

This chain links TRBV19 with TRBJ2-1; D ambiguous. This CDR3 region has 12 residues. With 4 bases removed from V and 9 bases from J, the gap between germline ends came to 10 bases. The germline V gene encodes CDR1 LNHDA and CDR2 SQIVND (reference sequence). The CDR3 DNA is TGTGCCAGTAGTACACTCCCGAGTGAGCAGTTCTTC. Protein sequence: CASSTLPSEQFF.

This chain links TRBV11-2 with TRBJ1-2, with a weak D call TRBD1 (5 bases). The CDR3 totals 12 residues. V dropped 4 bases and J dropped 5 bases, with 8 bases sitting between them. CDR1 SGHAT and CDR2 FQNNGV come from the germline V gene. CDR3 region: CASSSQGYGYTF. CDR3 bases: TGTGCCAGCAGCTCCCAGGGATATGGCTACACCTTC.

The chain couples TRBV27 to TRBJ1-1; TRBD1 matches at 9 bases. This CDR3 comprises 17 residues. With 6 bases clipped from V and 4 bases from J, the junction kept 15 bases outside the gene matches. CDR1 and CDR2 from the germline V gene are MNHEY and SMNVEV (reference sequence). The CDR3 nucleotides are TGTGCCAGCAGAGCCGGGACAGGGTTGGGGGAGGGCACTGAAGCTTTCTTT. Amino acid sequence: CASRAGTGLGEGTEAFF.

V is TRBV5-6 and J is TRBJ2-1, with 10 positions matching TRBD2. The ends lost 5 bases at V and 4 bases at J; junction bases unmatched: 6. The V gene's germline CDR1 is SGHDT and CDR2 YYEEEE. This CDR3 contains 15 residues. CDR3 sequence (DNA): TGTGCCAGCAGACCCGGGACTAGCGTGTACAATGAGCAGTTCTTC. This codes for CASRPGTSVYNEQFF. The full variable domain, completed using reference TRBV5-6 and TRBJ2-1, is DAGVTQSPTHLIKTRGQQVTLRCSPKSGHDTVSWYQQALGQGPQFIFQYYEEEERQRGNFPDRFSGHQFPNYSSELNVNALLLGDSALYLCASRPGTSVYNEQFFGPGTRLTVL.

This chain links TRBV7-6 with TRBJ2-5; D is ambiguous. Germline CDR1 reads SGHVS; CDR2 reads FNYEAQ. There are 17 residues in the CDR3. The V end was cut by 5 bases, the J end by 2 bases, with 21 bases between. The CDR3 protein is CASSRWRVTRNQETQYF. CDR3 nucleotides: TGTGCCAGCAGCCGGTGGAGAGTAACCCGGAATCAAGAGACCCAGTACTTC.

CDR3 DNA sequence: TGTGCCAGTAGTCCGACGGGGAACACTGAAGCTTTCTTT. This encodes CASSPTGNTEAFF. V and J are TRBV19 and TRBJ1-1; D is unresolved. Germline CDR1 and CDR2: LNHDA and SQIVND (reference sequence). The CDR3 has 13 amino acids. V was cut by 5 bases and J by 1 base, with 8 bases left in between.